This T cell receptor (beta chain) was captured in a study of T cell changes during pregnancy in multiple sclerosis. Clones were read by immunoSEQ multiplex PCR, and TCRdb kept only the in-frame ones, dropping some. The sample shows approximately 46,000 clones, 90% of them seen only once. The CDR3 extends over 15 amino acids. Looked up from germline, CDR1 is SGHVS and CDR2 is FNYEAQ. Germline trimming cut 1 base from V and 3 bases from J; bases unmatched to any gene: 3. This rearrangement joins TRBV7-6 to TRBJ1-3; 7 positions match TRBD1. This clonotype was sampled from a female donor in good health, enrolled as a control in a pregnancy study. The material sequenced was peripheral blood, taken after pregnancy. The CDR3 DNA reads TGTGCCAGCAGCTTAGGGACAGGCCTTGGAAACACCATATATTTT. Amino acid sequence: CASSLGTGLGNTIYF.